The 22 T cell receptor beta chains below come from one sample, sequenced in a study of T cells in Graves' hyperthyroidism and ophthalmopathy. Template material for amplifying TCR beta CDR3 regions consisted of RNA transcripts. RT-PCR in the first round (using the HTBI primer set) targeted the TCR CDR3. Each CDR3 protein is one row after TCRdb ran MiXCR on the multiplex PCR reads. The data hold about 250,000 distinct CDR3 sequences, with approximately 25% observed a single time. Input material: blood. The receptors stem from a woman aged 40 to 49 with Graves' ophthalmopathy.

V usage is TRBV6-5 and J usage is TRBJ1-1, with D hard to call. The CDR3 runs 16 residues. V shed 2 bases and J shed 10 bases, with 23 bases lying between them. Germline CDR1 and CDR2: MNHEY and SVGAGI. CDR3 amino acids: CASSYTSGNPSVGAFF. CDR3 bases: TGTGCCAGCAGTTACACATCCGGAAATCCCTCGGTAGGAGCTTTCTTT.

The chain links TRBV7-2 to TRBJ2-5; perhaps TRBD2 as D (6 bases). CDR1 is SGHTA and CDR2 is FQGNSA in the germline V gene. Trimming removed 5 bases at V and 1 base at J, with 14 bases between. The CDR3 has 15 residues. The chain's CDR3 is CASSPRAGTQETQYF. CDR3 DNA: TGTGCCAGCAGCCCCCGGGCGGGGACCCAAGAGACCCAGTACTTC.

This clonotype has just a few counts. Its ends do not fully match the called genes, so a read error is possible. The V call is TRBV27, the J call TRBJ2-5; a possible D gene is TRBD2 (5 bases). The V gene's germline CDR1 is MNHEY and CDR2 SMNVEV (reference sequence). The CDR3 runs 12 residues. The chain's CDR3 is CVSGRGGETQYF. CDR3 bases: TGCGTAAGCGGTCGGGGTGGGGAGACCCAGTACTTC.

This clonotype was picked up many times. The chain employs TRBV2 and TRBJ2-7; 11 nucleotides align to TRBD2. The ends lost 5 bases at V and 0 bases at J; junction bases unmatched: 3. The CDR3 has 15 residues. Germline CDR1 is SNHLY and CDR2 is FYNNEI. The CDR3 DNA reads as TGTGCCAGCAGTCCGACTAGCGGGAACTCCTACGAGCAGTACTTC. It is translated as CASSPTSGNSYEQYF.

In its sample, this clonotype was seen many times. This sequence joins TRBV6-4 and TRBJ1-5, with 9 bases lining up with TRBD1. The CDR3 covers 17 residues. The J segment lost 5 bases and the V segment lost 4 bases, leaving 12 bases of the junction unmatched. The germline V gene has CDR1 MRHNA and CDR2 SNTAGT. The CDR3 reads CASSALYGQGSDQPQHF. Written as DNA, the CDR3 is TGTGCCAGCAGTGCTCTGTATGGACAGGGGAGCGATCAGCCCCAGCATTTT.

The CDR3 DNA is TGTGCCAGCAGCAAGCAAACAGGGGTAATGTTCCTCGTGAACACTGAAGCTTTCTTT. It codes for CASSKQTGVMFLVNTEAFF. V usage is TRBV6-2 or TRBV6-3 and J usage is TRBJ1-1, with TRBD1 matching 7 bases. The V gene's germline CDR1 is MNHEY and CDR2 SVGEGT. The CDR3 runs to 19 residues. J lost 0 bases, V lost 6 bases, and 19 bases had no gene match.

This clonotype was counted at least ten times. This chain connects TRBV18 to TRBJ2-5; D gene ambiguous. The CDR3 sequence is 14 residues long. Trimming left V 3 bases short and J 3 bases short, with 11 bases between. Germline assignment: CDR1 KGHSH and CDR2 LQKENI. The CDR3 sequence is CASSPGSLKETQYF. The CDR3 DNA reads TGTGCCAGCTCACCCGGCTCCTTAAAAGAGACCCAGTACTTC.

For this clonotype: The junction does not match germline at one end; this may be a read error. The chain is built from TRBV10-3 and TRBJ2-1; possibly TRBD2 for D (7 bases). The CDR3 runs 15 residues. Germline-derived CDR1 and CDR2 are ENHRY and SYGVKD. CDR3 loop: CAISGGRERFNEQVF. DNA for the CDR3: TGTGCCATCAGTGGGGGGCGGGAGCGGTTCAATGAGCAGGTCTTC.

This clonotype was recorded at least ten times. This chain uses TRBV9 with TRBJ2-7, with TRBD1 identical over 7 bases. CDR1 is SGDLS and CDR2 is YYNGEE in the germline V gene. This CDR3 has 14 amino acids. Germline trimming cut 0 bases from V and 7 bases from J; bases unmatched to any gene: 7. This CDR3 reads CASSVGQGLREQYF. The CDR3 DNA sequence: TGTGCCAGCAGCGTAGGACAGGGATTAAGGGAGCAGTACTTC.

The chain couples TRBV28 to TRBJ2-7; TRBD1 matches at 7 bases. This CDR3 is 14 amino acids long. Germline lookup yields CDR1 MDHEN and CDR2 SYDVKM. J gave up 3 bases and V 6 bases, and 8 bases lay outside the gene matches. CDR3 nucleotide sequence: TGTGCCAGCAGAGAACCGGGACAGCACTACGAGCAGTACTTC. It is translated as CASREPGQHYEQYF.

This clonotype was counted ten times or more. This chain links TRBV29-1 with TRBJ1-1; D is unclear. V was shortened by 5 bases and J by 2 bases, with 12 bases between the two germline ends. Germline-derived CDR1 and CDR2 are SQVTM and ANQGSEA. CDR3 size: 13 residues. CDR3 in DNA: TGCAGCGTTTATACAGTAATAAACACTGAAGCTTTCTTT. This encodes CSVYTVINTEAFF.

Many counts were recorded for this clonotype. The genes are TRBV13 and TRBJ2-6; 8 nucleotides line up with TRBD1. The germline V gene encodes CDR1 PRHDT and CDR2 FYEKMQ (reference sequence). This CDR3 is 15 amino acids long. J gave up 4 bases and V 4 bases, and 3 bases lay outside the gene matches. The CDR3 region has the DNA TGTGCCAGCAGCTCCAGGGGGCTCGGGGCCAACGTCCTGACTTTC. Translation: CASSSRGLGANVLTF.

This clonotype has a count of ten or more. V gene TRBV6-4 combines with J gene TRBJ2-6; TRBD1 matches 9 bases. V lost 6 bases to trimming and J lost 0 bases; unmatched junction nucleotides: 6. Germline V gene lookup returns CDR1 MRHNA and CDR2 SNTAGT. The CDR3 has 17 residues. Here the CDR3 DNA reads TGTGCCAGCAGCCCCGGGACAGGGAGCTCTGGGGCCAACGTCCTGACTTTC. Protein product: CASSPGTGSSGANVLTF.

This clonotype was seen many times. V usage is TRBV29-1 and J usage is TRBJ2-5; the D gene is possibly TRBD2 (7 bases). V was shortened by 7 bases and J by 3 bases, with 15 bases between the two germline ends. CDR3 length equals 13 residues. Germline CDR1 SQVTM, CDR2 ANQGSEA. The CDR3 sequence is CSAEGGGEETQYF. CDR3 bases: TGCAGCGCCGAGGGGGGGGGTGAAGAGACCCAGTACTTC.

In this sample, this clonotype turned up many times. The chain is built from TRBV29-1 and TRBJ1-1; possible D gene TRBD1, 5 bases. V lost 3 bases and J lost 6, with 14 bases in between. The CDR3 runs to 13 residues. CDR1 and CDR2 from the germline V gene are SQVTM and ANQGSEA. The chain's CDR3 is CSVDRGTASEAFF. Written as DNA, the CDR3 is TGCAGCGTTGATAGGGGAACAGCGTCTGAAGCTTTCTTT.

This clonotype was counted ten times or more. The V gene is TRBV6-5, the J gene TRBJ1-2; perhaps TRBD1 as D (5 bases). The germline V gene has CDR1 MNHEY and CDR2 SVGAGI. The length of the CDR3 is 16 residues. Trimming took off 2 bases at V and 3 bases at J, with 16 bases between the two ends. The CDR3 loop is CASSYRGRATYYGYTF. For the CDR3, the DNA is TGTGCCAGCAGTTACCGGGGCAGGGCTACTTACTATGGCTACACCTTC.

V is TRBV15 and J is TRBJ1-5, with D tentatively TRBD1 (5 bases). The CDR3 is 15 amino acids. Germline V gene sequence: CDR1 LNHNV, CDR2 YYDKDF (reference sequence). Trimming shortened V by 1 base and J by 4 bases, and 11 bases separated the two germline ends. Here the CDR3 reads CATSRVKGVNQPQHF. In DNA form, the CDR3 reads TGTGCCACCAGCAGAGTTAAAGGGGTAAATCAGCCCCAGCATTTT.

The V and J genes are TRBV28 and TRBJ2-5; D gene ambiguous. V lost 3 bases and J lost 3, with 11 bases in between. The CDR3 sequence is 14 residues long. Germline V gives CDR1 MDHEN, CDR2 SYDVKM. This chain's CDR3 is CASSFSNRKETQYF. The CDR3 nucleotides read TGTGCCAGCAGTTTTTCTAACCGAAAAGAGACCCAGTACTTC.

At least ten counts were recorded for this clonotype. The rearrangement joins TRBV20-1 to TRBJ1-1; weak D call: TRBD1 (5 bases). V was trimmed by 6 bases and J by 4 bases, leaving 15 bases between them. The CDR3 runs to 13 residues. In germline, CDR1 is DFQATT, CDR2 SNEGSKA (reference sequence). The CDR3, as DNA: TGCAGTGCGCAGGGCGTTGTGGGCACTGAAGCTTTCTTT. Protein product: CSAQGVVGTEAFF.

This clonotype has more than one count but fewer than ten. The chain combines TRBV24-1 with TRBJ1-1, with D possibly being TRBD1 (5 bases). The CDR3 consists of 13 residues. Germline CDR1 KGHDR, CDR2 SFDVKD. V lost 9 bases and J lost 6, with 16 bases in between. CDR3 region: CATSGALSAEAFF. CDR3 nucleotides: TGTGCCACCTCCGGGGCCCTTAGCGCTGAAGCTTTCTTT.

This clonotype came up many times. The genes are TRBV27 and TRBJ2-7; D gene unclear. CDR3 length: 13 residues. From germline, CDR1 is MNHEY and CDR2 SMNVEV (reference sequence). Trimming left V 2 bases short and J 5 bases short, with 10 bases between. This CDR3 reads CASSLTRSNEQYF. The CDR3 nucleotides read TGTGCCAGCAGTTTAACACGTTCCAACGAGCAGTACTTC.

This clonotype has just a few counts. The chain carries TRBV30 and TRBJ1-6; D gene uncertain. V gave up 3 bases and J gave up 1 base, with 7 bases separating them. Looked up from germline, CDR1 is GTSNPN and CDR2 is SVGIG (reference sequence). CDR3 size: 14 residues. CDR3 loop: CAWRRFSYNSPLHF. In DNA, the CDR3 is TGTGCCTGGAGGCGTTTTTCCTATAATTCACCCCTCCACTTT.